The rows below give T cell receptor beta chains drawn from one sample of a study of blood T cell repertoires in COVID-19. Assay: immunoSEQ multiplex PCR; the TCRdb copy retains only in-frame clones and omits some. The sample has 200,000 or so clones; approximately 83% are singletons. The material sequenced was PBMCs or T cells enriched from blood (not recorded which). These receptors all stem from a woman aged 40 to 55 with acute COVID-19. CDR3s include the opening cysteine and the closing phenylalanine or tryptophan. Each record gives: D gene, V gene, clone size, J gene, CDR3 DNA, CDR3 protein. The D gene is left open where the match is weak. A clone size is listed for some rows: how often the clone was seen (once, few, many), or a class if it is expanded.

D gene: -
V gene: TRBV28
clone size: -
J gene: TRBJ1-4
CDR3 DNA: TGTGCCACCTCGATTAGGGGAAAGGAAAAACTGTTTTTT
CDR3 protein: CATSIRGKEKLFF

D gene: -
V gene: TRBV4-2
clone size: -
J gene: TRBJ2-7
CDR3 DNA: TGTGCCAGCAGGCAAACAGGCACCTACGAGCAGTACTTC
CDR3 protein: CASRQTGTYEQYF

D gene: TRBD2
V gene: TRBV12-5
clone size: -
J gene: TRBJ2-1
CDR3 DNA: TGTGCTAGTGGTTCCAGACTAGCGGGAGGGTTGGATGAGCAGTTCTTC
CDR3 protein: CASGSRLAGGLDEQFF

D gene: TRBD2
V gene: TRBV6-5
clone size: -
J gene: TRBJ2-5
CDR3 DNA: TGTGCCAGCTCGCGAATCCGGGAGGGGACAGAGACCCAGTACTTC
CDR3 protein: CASSRIREGTETQYF

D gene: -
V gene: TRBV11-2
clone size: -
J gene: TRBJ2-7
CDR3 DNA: TGTGCCAGCAGCTCCCCCCGCGAGCAGTACTTC
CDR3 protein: CASSSPREQYF

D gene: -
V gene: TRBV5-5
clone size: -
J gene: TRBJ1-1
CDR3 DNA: TGTGCCAGCAGCTGGGGACATCTTGGTACTGAAGCTTTCTTT
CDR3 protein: CASSWGHLGTEAFF

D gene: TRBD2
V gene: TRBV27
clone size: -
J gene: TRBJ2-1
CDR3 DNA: TGTGCCAGCAGTTTATTATTAGCGGGAGGGCCTAGTGAGCAGTTCTTC
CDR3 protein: CASSLLLAGGPSEQFF

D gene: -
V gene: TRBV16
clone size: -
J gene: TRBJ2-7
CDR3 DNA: TGTGCCAGCAGCCAATTTATGCGGAACGAGCAGTACTTC
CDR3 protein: CASSQFMRNEQYF

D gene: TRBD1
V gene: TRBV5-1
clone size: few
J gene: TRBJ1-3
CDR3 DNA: TGCGCCAGCAGCCCTACCGGAGGGGGCTATGGAAACACCATATATTTT
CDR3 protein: CASSPTGGGYGNTIYF

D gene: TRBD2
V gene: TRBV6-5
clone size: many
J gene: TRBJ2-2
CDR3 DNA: TGTGCCAGCAGTTACTACGGGACTAGTGGGACCGGGGAGCTGTTTTTT
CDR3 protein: CASSYYGTSGTGELFF

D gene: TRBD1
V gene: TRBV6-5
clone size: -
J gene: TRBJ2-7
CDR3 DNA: TGTGCCAGCAGTTCGGACAGGGGCCACTCCTACGAGCAGTACTTC
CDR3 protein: CASSSDRGHSYEQYF

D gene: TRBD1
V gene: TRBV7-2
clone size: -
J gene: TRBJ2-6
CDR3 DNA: TGTGCCAGCAGCCCTCGGACAGGGTCTGGGGCCAACGTCCTGACTTTC
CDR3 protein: CASSPRTGSGANVLTF

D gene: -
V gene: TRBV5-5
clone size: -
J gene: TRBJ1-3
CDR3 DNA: TGTGCCAGCAGCGCACCTGACAGTGCTGGAAACACCATATATTTT
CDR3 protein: CASSAPDSAGNTIYF

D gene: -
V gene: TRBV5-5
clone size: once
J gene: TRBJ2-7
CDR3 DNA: TGTGCCAGCAGCTTTGACTACTCCTACGAGCAGTACTTC
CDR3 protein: CASSFDYSYEQYF

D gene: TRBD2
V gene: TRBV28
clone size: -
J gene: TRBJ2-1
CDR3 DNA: TGTGCCAGCAGTAGGGCTAGCGGGAGGTCCTACAATGAGCAGTTCTTC
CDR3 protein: CASSRASGRSYNEQFF

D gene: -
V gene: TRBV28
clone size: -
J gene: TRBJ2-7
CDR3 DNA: TGTGCCAGCAAATACAGCGGCCAGTCAATCTACGAGCAGTACTTC
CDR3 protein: CASKYSGQSIYEQYF

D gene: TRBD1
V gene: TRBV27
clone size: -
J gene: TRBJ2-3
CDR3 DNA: TGTGCCAGCAGTCGCGGACAGGGGGGATCAGATACGCAGTATTTT
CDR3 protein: CASSRGQGGSDTQYF

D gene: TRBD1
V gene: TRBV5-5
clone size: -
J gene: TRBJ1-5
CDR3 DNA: TGTGCCAGCAGCTTGGGATCGGGACAGCTTTTTCAGCCCCAGCATTTT
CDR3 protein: CASSLGSGQLFQPQHF

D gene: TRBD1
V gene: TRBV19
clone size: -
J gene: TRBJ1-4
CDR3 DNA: TGTGCCAGTAGTCCTCCGGGACAGATTAATGAAAAACTGTTTTTT
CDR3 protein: CASSPPGQINEKLFF

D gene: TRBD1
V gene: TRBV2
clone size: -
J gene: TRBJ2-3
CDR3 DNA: TGTGCCAGCAGCGACCGGGACAGGGGATCAGATACGCAGTATTTT
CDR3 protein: CASSDRDRGSDTQYF

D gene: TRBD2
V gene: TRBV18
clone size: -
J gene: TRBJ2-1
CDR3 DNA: TGTGCCAGCTCTGCCAGCCTAGCGGAGTACAATGAGCAGTTCTTC
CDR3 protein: CASSASLAEYNEQFF

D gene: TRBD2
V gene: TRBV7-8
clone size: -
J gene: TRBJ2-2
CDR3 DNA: TGTGCCAGCAGCTTAGTTCTAGCGGGCTCAACCGGGGAGCTGTTTTTT
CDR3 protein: CASSLVLAGSTGELFF

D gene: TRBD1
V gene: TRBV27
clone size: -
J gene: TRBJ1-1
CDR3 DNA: TGTGCCAGCTACAGGGGGTCGGAAGCTTTCTTT
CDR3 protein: CASYRGSEAFF

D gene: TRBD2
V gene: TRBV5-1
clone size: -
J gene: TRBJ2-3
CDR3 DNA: TGCGCCAGCAGCAGGGGACTAGCGGGAGTGGGCCGCACAGATACGCAGTATTTT
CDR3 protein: CASSRGLAGVGRTDTQYF

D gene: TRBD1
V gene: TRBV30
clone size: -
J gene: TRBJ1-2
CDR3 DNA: TGTGCCGGGCGGGACAGGGAAAGGTACGGAGGCTACACCTTC
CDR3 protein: CAGRDRERYGGYTF

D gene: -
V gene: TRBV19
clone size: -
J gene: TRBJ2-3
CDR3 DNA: TGTGCCAGTAGTACCCTTCAGTGGGGGGGCTCGGCAGATACGCAGTATTTT
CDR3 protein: CASSTLQWGGSADTQYF

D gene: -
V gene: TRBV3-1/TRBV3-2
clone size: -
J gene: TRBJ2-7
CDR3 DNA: TGTGCCAGCAGCCAAAATACGGCAGGCTACGAGCAGTACTTC
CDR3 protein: CASSQNTAGYEQYF

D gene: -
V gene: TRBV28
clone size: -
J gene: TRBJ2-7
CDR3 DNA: TGTGCCAGCAGACGGGGGAGGTCGGCACTTCGCTCCTACGAGCAGTACTTC
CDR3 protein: CASRRGRSALRSYEQYF

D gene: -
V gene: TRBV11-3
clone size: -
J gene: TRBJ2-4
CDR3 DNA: TGTGCCAGCAGCCCTGGCGAGGGCGACATTCAGTACTTC
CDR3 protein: CASSPGEGDIQYF

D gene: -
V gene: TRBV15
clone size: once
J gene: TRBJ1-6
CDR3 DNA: TGTGCCACCAGCAGAGACCCCCCAGGGTTGGATTCACCCCTCCACTTT
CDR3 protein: CATSRDPPGLDSPLHF

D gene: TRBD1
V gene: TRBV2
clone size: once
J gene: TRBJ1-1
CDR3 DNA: TGTGCCAGCCTATTGGAGGGGGCGACCGCCGGTACTGAAGCTTTCTTT
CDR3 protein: CASLLEGATAGTEAFF

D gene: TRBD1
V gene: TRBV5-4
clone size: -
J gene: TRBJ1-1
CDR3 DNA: TGTGCCAGCAGCCCCCAGGGGGCTCGGAACACTGAAGCTTTCTTT
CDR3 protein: CASSPQGARNTEAFF

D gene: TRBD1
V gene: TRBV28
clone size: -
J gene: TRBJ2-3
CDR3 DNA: TGTGCCAGCAGACCGGGGACAGGTGGGAATACGCAGTATTTT
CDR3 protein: CASRPGTGGNTQYF

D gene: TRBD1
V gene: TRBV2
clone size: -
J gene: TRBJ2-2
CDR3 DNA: TGTGCCAGCCTCGGGGACAGGTCGAACACCGGGGAGCTGTTTTTT
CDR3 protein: CASLGDRSNTGELFF

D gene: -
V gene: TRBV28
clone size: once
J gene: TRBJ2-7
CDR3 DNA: TGTGCCAGCAGTTCAGCGGATATCTACGAGCAGTACTTC
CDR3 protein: CASSSADIYEQYF

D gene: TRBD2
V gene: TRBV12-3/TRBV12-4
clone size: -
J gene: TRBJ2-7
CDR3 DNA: TGTGCCAGCAGTTTAGCGCGGGAGAGGGAGCAGTACTTC
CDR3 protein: CASSLAREREQYF

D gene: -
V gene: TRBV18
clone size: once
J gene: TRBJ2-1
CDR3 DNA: TGTGCCAGCTCACCACTGGACCCTGGGAGAGGCTATGAGCAGTTCTTC
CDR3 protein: CASSPLDPGRGYEQFF

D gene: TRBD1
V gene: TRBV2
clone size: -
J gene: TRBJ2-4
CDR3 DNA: TGTGCCAGCGGGACAGGGAGAGGTGGAAACATTCAGTACTTC
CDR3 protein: CASGTGRGGNIQYF

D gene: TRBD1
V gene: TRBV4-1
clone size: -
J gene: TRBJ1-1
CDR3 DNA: TGCGCCAGCAGCCAAGAGAAAGCTGGGACAGCGAGTAACACTGAAGCTTTCTTT
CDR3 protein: CASSQEKAGTASNTEAFF

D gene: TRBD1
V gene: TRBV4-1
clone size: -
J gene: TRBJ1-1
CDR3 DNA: TGCGCCAGCAGCCAGGGGACAGGGTCGCCCACTGAAGCTTTCTTT
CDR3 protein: CASSQGTGSPTEAFF

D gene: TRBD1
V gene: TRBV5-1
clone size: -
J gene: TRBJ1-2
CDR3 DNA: TGCGCCAGCAGCTTCGGACAGGGGGAATCTGGCTACACCTTC
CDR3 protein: CASSFGQGESGYTF

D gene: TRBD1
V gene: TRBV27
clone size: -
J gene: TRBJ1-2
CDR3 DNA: TGTGCCAGCAGTTCCCCCGGGACAGGGAAACGCGGCTACACCTTC
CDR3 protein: CASSSPGTGKRGYTF

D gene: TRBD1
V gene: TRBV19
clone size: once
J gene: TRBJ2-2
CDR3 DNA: TGTGCCAGCCACAAGGGGACAGACGCGAACACCGGGGAGCTGTTTTTT
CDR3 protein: CASHKGTDANTGELFF

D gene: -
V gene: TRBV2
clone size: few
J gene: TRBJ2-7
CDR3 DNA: TGTGCCAGCAGAAACAGGGTCACAGGGGAGCAGTACTTC
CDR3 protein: CASRNRVTGEQYF

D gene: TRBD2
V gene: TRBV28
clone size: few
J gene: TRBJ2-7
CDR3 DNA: TGTGCCAGCAGTTTATCGGGGTGGGAGGGGAAATTCTATTACGAGCAGTACTTC
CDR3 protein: CASSLSGWEGKFYYEQYF

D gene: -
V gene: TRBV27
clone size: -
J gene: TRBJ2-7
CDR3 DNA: TGTGCCAGCAGGCGGGACAGTTCCTACGAGCAGTACTTC
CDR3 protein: CASRRDSSYEQYF

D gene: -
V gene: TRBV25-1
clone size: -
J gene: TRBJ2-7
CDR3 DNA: TGTGCCAGCAGTGATTCTACCCGGGCAGGGAAGGGCACCTACGAGCAGTACTTC
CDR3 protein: CASSDSTRAGKGTYEQYF

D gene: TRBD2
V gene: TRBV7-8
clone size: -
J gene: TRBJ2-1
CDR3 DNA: TGTGCCAGCAGCCCAGATAGCGGGAGGGCCCTCAATGAGCAGTTCTTC
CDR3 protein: CASSPDSGRALNEQFF

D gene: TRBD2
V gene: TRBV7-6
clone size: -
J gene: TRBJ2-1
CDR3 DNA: TGTGCCAGCAGCTCCGGGACTAGCGGAACCAGGCGGGATGAGCAGTTCTTC
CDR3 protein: CASSSGTSGTRRDEQFF

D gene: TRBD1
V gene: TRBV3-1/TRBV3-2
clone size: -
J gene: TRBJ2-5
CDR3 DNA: TGTGCCAGCAGCCACGGGGACAGGGTTATGGGGACCCAGTACTTC
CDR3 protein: CASSHGDRVMGTQYF

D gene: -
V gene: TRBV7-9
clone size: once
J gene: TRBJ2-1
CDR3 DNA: TGTGCCAGCAGCTTAGTGTGGACACCCTACAATGAGCAGTTCTTC
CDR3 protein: CASSLVWTPYNEQFF

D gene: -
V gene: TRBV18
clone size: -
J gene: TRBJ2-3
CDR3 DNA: TGTGCCAGCTCAGGCGGGACGGGGGATACGCAGTATTTT
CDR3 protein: CASSGGTGDTQYF

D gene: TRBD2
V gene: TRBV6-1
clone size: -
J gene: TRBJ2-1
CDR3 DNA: TGTGCCAGCAGTGAACTAGCGGGAGGGCCCAGCTCCTACAATGAGCAGTTCTTC
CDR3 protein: CASSELAGGPSSYNEQFF

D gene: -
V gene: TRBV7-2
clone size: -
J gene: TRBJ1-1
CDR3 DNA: TGTGCCAGCAGTAACAGAGGGTCGAACACTGAAGCTTTCTTT
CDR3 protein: CASSNRGSNTEAFF

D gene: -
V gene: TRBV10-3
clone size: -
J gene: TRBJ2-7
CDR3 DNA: TGTGCCATCAGTGAGTGGGGCTCTACCTACGAGCAGTACTTC
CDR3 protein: CAISEWGSTYEQYF

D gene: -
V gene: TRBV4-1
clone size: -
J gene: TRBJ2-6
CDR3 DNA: TGCGCCAGCAGCCAAGGCAGGGGTCTGGACGGGGCCAACGTCCTGACTTTC
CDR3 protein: CASSQGRGLDGANVLTF

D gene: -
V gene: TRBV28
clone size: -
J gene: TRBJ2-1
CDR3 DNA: TGTGCCAGCAGCCGTATCAATGAGCAGTTCTTC
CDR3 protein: CASSRINEQFF

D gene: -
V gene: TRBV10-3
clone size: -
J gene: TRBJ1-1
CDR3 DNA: TGTGCCATCAGTGCTACAGCGGGGGAGAAAGCTTTCTTT
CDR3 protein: CAISATAGEKAFF

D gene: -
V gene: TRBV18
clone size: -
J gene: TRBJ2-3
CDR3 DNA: TGTGCCAGCTCCCGGACTGGGACAGATACGCAGTATTTT
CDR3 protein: CASSRTGTDTQYF

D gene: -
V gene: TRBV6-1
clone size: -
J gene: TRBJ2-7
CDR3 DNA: TGTGCCAGCAGTGCGGACAGGGGGGGACTAGCCACCTACGAGCAGTACTTC
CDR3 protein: CASSADRGGLATYEQYF